This T cell receptor beta chain derives from a study of T cell repertoires in cytomegalovirus infection. Study-wide context: Evidence of both CMV infection and a matching HLA type came from public TCR beta signatures. Overall study findings and caveats: HLA-C-restricted CMV-specific TCR beta clonotypes were dominant in the ex vivo response. Individuals carrying CMV plus the relevant HLA were identified by cumulative frequency of public TCR beta families.

TCRdb used MiXCR to reprocess the reads, holding one entry per CDR3 protein. The sample yields some 400,000 distinct CDR3 sequences, 25% to 40% seen once. Turning to this clonotype: The antigen remains unidentified.

Germline-derived CDR1 and CDR2 are MGHRA and YSYEKL. The V and J ends lost 1 base and 9 bases respectively, with 28 bases between them. The CDR3 runs 20 residues. The source material was PBMCs. The sequence came from a human donor in good health (CMV status not recorded). Some clones in this sample may be carry-over from other donors' samples. V usage is TRBV4-1 and J usage is TRBJ1-6, with D maybe TRBD1 (5 bases). CDR3: CASSQVPPGAGPITVSPLHF. The CDR3 DNA is TGCGCCAGCAGCCAAGTCCCCCCCGGGGCAGGGCCTATTACGGTTTCACCCCTCCACTTT.